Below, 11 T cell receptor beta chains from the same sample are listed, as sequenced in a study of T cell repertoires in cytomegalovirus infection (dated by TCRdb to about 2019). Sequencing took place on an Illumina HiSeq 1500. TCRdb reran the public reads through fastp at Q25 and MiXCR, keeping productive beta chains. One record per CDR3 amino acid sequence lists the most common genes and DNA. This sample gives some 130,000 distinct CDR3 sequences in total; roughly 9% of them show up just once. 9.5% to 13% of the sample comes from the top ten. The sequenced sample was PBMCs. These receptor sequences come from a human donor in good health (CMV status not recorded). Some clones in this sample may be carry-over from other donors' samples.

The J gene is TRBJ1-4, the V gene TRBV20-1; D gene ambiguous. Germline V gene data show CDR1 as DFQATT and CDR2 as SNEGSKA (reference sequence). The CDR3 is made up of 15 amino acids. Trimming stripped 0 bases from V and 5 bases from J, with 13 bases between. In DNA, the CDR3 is TGCAGTGCTAGAGATGGGCGCCCCGGGAATGAAAAACTGTTTTTT. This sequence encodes CSARDGRPGNEKLFF.

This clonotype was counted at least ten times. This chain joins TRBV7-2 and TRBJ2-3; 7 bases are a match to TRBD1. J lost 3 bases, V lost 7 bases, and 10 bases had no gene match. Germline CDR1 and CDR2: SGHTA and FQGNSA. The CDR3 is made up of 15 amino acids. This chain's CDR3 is CASTVFGQATDTQYF. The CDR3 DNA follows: TGTGCCAGCACCGTCTTCGGACAGGCAACAGATACGCAGTATTTT.

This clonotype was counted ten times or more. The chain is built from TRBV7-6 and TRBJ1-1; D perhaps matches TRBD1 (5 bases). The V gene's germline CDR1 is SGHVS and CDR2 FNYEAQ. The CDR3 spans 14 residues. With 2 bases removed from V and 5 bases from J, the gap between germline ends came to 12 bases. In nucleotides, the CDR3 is TGTGCCAGCAGCTTACAGGGACCCCAGACTGAAGCTTTCTTT. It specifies CASSLQGPQTEAFF.

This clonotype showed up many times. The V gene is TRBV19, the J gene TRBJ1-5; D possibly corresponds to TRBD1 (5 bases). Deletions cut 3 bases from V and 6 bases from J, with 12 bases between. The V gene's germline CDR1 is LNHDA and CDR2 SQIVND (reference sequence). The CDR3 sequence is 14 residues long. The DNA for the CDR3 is TGTGCCAGTAGTATTGGGGCTTGGGTTCAGCCCCAGCATTTT. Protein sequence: CASSIGAWVQPQHF.

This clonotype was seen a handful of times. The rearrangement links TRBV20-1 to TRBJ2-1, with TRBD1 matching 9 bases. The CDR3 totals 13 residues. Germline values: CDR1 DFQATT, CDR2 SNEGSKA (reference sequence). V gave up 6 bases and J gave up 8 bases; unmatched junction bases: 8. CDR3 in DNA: TGCAGTGCCGCCCCCCGGACAGGGGATGAGCAGTTCTTC. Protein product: CSAAPRTGDEQFF.

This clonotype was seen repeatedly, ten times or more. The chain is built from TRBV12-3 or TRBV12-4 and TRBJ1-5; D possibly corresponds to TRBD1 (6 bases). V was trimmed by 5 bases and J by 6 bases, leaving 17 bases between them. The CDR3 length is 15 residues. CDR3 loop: CASSLTGSGAQPQHF. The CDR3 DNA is TGTGCCAGCAGTCTCACAGGGTCCGGGGCTCAGCCCCAGCATTTT.

CDR3 coding DNA: TGTGCCAGCAGTTTATCGGGACAGCGGAGCTCACCCCTCCACTTT. Encoded protein: CASSLSGQRSSPLHF. The rearrangement joins TRBV27 to TRBJ1-6, with TRBD1 identical over 7 bases. Trimming cost V 0 bases and J 10 bases; bases outside gene matches: 6. Germline V CDR1 and CDR2: MNHEY, SMNVEV (reference sequence). This CDR3 contains 15 residues.

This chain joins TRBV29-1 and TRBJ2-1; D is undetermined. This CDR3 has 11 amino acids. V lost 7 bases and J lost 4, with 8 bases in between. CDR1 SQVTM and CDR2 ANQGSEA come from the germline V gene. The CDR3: CSGTSYNEQFF. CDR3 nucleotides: TGCAGCGGTACTTCTTACAATGAGCAGTTCTTC.

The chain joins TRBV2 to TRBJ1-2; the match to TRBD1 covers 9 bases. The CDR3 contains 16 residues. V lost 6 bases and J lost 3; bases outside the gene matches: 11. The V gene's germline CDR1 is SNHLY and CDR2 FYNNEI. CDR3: CASSATGTGFHYGYTF. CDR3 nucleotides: TGTGCCAGCAGCGCTACCGGGACAGGGTTTCACTATGGCTACACCTTC.

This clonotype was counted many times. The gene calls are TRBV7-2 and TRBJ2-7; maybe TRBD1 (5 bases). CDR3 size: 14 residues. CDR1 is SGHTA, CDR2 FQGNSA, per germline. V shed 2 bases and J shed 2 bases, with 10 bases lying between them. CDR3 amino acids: CASSLNQGTYEQYF. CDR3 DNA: TGTGCCAGCAGCTTAAATCAGGGAACCTACGAGCAGTACTTC.

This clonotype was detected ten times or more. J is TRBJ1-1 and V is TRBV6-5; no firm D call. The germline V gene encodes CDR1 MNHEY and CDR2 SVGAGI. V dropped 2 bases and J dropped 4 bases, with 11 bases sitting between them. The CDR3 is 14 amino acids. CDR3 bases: TGTGCCAGCAGTTACAAGAGCAGGCGCACTGAAGCTTTCTTT. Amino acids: CASSYKSRRTEAFF.